This T cell receptor (beta chain) was obtained from a study of OX40 agonist ivuxolimab in advanced cancers. Study details: Every 2 weeks, patients received ivuxolimab intravenously, dosed at 0.01 to 10 mg/kg.

After removal of 6 bases from V and 7 bases from J, the junction contained 14 bases not matched to a gene. Germline V gene sequence: CDR1 SGHTA, CDR2 FQGNSA. The CDR3 loop spans 17 amino acids. Individuals having autoimmune disease history or systemic immunosuppression were not enrolled. General observations from the study: Among the nonresponders, some also had low normalized T-cell clonal expansion.

About this clone: Its antigen is still unknown.

Repertoires were generated with immunoSEQ multiplex PCR, while TCRdb's copy carries only in-frame clones and drops some. Among about 77,000 clones listed, 87% were seen once. Sequences were derived from CD4+ or CD8+ T cells sorted from blood, sampled in a trial of the OX40 agonist ivuxolimab. J is TRBJ1-4 and V is TRBV7-2; 10 bases are shared with TRBD1. This sequence was found in an adult with an advanced solid tumor such as melanoma, head and neck, liver or kidney cancer. The CDR3: CASSYGTGAHGGEKLFF. In DNA form, the CDR3 reads TGTGCCAGCAGTTATGGGACAGGGGCCCACGGGGGTGAAAAACTGTTTTTT. Complete variable domain (other parts from reference TRBV7-2 and TRBJ1-4): GAGVSQSPSNKVTEKGKDVELRCDPISGHTALYWYRQSLGQGLEFLIYFQGNSAPDKSGLPSDRFSAERTGGSVSTLTIQRTQQEDSAVYLCASSYGTGAHGGEKLFFGSGTQLSVL.